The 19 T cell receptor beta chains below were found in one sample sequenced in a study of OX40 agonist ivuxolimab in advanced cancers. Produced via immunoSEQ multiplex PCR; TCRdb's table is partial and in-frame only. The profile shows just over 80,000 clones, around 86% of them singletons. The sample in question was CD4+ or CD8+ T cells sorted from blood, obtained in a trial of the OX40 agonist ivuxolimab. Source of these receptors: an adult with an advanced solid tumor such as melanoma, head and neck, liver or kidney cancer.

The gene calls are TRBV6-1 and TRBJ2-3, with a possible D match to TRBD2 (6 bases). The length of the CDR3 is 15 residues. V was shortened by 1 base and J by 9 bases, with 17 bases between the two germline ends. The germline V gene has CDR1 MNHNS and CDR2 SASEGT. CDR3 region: CASSEGGLTVGTQYF. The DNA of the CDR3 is TGTGCCAGCAGTGAAGGGGGACTGACCGTGGGGACGCAGTATTTT.

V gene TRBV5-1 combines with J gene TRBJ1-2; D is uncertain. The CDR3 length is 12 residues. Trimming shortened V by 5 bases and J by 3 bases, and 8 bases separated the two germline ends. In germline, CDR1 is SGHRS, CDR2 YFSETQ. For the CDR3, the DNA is TGCGCCAGCAGTTGGCTAGACTATGGCTACACCTTC. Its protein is CASSWLDYGYTF.

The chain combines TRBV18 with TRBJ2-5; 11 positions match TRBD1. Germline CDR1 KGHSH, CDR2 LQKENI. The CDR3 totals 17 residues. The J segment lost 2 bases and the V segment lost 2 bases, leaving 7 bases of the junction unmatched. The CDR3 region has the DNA TGTGCCAGCTCACCAGGATGGGGGGACAGGGGGCAAGAGACCCAGTACTTC. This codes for CASSPGWGDRGQETQYF.

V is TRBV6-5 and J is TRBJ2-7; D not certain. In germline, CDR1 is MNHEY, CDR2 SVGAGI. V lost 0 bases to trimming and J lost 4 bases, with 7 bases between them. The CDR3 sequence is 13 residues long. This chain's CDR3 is CASSYSTAYEQYF. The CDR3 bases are TGTGCCAGCAGTTACTCGACGGCGTACGAGCAGTACTTC.

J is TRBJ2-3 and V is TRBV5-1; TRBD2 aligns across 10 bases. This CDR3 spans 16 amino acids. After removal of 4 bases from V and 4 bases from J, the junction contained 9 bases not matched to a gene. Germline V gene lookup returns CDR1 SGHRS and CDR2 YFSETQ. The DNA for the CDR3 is TGCGCCAGCAGCCGCTATGGCCTAGCGGGAGCAGATACGCAGTATTTT. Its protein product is CASSRYGLAGADTQYF.

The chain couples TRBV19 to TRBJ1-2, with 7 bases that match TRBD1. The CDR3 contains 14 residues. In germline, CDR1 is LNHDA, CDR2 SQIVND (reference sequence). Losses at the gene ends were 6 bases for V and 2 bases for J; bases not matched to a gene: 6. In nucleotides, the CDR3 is TGTGCCAGTAGCTACAGGGGCGGCAACTATGGCTACACCTTC. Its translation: CASSYRGGNYGYTF. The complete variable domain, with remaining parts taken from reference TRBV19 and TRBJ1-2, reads DGGITQSPKYLFRKEGQNVTLSCEQNLNHDAMYWYRQDPGQGLRLIYYSQIVNDFQKGDIAEGYSVSREKKESFPLTVTSAQKNPTAFYLCASSYRGGNYGYTFGSGTRLTVV.

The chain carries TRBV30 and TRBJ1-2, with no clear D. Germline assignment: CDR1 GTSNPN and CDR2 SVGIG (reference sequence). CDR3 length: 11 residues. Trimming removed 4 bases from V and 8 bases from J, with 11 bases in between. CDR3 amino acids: CAWTWYGGYTF. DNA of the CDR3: TGTGCCTGGACCTGGTATGGGGGCTACACCTTC. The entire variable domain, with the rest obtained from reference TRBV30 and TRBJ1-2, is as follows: SQTIHQWPATLVQPVGSPLSLECTVEGTSNPNLYWYRQAAGRGLQLLFYSVGIGQISSEVPQNLSASRPQDRQFILSSKKLLLSDSGFYLCAWTWYGGYTFGSGTRLTVV.

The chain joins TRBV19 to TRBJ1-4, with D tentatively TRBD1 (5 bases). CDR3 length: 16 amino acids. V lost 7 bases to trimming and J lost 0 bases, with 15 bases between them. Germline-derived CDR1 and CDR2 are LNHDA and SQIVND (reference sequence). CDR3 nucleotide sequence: TGTGCCAGTACTCAACAGGTACCTGCAACTAATGAAAAACTGTTTTTT. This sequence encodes CASTQQVPATNEKLFF.

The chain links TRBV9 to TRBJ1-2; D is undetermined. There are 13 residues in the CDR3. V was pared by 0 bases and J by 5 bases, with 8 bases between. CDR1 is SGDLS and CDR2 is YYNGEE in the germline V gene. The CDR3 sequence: CASSVGQDYGYTF. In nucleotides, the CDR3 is TGTGCCAGCAGCGTAGGCCAGGATTATGGCTACACCTTC.

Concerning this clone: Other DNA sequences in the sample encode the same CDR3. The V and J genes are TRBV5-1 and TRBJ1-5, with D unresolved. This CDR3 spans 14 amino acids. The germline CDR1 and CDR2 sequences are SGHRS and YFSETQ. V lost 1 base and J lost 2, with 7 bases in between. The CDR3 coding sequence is TGCGCCAGCAGCTTGAGTGGAGGCAATCAGCCCCAGCATTTT. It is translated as CASSLSGGNQPQHF.

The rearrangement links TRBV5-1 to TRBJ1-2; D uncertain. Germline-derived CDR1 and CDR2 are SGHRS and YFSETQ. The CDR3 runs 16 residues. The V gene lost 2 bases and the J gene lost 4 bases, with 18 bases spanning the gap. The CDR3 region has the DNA TGCGCCAGCAGCTTAACCCGGAACGATGGATCCTATGGCTACACCTTC. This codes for CASSLTRNDGSYGYTF.

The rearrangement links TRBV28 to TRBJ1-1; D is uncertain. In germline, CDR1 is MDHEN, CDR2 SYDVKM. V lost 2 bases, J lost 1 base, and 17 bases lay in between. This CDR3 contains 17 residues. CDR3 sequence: CASSLVFVGRPNTEAFF. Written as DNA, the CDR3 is TGTGCCAGCAGTTTAGTTTTCGTCGGCAGACCGAACACTGAAGCTTTCTTT.

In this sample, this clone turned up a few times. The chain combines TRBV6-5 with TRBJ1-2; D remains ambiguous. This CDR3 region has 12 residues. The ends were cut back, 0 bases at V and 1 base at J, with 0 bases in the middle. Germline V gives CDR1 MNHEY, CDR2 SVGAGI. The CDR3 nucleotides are TGTGCCAGCAGTTACTCTAACTATGGCTACACCTTC. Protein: CASSYSNYGYTF.

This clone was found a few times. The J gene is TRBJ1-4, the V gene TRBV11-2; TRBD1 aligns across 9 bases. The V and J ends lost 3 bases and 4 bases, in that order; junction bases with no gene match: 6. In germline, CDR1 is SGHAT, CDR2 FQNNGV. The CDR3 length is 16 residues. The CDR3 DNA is TGTGCCAGCAGCTTTGGGGGGACAGGGATTAATGAAAAACTGTTTTTT. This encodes CASSFGGTGINEKLFF.

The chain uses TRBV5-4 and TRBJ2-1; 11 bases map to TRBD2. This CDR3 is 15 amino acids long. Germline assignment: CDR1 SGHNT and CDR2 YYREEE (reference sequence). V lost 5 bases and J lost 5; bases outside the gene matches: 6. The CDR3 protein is CASSRIAGGDNEQFF. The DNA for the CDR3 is TGTGCCAGCAGTCGAATAGCGGGAGGGGACAATGAGCAGTTCTTC.

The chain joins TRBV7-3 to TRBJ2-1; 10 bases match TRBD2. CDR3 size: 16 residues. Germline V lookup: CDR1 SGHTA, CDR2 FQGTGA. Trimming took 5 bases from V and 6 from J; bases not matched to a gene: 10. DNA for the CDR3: TGTGCCAGCAGCCCCTCGCTAGCGGGAGAGGTCAATGAGCAGTTCTTC. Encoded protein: CASSPSLAGEVNEQFF.

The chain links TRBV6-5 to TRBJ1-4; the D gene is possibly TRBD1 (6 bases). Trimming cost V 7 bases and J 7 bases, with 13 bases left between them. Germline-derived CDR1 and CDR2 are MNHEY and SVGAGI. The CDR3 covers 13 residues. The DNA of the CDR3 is TGTGCCAGCAAAATGGGGGCATTTGAAAAACTGTTTTTT. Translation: CASKMGAFEKLFF.

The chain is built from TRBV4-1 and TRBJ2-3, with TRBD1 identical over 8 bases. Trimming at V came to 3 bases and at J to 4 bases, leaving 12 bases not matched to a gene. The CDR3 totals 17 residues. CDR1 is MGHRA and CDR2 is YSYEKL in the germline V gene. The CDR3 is CASSQYLLRGRADTQYF. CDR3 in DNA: TGCGCCAGCAGCCAGTACCTCCTCAGGGGGCGTGCAGATACGCAGTATTTT.

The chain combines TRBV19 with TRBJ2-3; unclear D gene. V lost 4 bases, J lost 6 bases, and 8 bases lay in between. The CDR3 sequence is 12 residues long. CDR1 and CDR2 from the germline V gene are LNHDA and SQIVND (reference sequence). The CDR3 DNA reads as TGTGCCAGTAGTACCGTTCCTGATACGCAGTATTTT. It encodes CASSTVPDTQYF.